Listed below are T cell receptor beta chains from one sample, sequenced in a study of blood T cells in healthy people across ages. A single record per CDR3 protein comes from TCRdb applying MiXCR to the 5' RACE reads. Among about 1.4 million distinct CDR3 sequences listed, 45% to 70% were seen once. Material for sequencing was blood. The receptors stem from a man younger than 35 in good health. The CDR3 runs from the conserved cysteine through the conserved F or W. Each record gives: CDR3 length, clone size, D gene, J gene, V gene, CDR3 protein, CDR3 DNA. The D gene is left open where the match is weak. Not every row has a clone size; where given, it reads once, few, many or a size class.

>15|once|-|TRBJ1-5|TRBV27
CASSYGADLNQPQHF
TGTGCCAGCAGTTACGGGGCCGACCTCAATCAGCCCCAGCATTTT
>15|-|TRBD2|TRBJ2-7|TRBV7-9
CASSSSRLASYEQYF
TGTGCCAGCAGCAGTAGTCGACTAGCTTCCTACGAGCAGTACTTC
>12|many|-|TRBJ2-7|TRBV4-2
CASSQESYEQYF
TGTGCCAGCAGCCAAGAGTCCTACGAGCAGTACTTC
>13|few|-|TRBJ2-6|TRBV20-1
CSARRIGANVLTF
TGCAGTGCTAGGAGGATAGGGGCCAACGTCCTGACTTTC
>14|-|-|TRBJ2-1|TRBV20-1
CSARFPATGDEQFF
TGCAGTGCTAGATTCCCAGCGACTGGGGATGAGCAGTTCTTC
>16|few|TRBD2|TRBJ2-1|TRBV6-5
CASSQIAGDSYNEQFF
TGTGCCAGCAGCCAAATAGCGGGGGACTCCTACAATGAGCAGTTCTTC
>16|few|-|TRBJ2-7|TRBV3-1
CASSQPHTGMSYEQYF
TGTGCCAGCAGCCAACCCCATACAGGGATGTCCTACGAGCAGTACTTC
>13|few|-|TRBJ2-1|TRBV7-2
CASSTNRYNEQFF
TGTGCCAGCAGCACCAACAGGTACAATGAGCAGTTCTTC
>13|-|-|TRBJ1-2|TRBV28
CASSPHRSDGYTF
TGTGCCAGCAGTCCCCACAGGAGCGATGGCTACACCTTC
>14|-|-|TRBJ1-6|TRBV7-2
CASSREQGSSPLHF
TGTGCCAGCAGCCGAGAACAGGGTAGTTCACCCCTCCACTTT
>12|-|-|TRBJ2-3|TRBV2
CARSRPGDTQYF
TGTGCCAGGTCGCGCCCGGGGGATACGCAGTATTTT
>14|-|-|TRBJ2-5|TRBV20-1
CSASGGTATETQYF
TGCAGTGCTAGCGGAGGGACCGCAACCGAGACCCAGTACTTC
>14|-|TRBD1|TRBJ2-3|TRBV5-1
CASSLGGIADTQYF
TGCGCCAGCAGCTTAGGGGGCATCGCAGATACGCAGTATTTT
>17|few|TRBD2|TRBJ2-3|TRBV2
CASSEAPVAGVTDTQYF
TGTGCCAGCAGTGAAGCCCCGGTGGCGGGAGTTACAGATACGCAGTATTTT
>17|-|TRBD1|TRBJ2-5|TRBV28
CASSLPEGDRITETQYF
TGTGCCAGCAGCCTCCCGGAGGGGGACAGGATTACGGAGACCCAGTACTTC
>12|few|-|TRBJ2-1|TRBV20-1
CSARDQGYEQFF
TGCAGTGCTAGAGATCAGGGATATGAGCAGTTCTTC
>15|-|-|TRBJ2-7|TRBV6-1
CASSSRVGLSLEQYF
TGTGCCAGCAGCTCTCGGGTGGGGCTCTCTCTCGAGCAGTACTTC
>13|-|-|TRBJ2-5|TRBV7-9
CASSADNQETQYF
TGTGCCAGCAGCGCGGACAACCAAGAGACCCAGTACTTC
>13|few|TRBD1|TRBJ1-6|TRBV20-1
CSASDREDSPLHF
TGCAGTGCTAGCGACAGGGAAGATTCACCCCTCCACTTT
>16|-|TRBD2|TRBJ2-5|TRBV20-1
CSARVPTSGSLETQYF
TGCAGTGCTAGGGTTCCGACTAGCGGGTCTCTTGAGACCCAGTACTTC
>14|-|-|TRBJ1-1|TRBV27
CASAFAWQDTEAFF
TGTGCCAGCGCCTTCGCGTGGCAGGACACTGAAGCTTTCTTT
>15|-|TRBD1|TRBJ1-2|TRBV28
CASSLLGGPGYGYTF
TGTGCCAGCAGTCTCCTAGGGGGCCCCGGCTATGGCTACACCTTC
>12|once|-|TRBJ2-7|TRBV20-1
CSAGQATYEQYF
TGCAGTGCTGGGCAGGCAACCTACGAGCAGTACTTC
>17|-|-|TRBJ2-7|TRBV7-9
CASSLSPWEVLFYEQYF
TGTGCCAGCAGCTTAAGCCCTTGGGAGGTCCTATTCTACGAGCAGTACTTC
>16|-|-|TRBJ2-1|TRBV7-2
CASSLAGGSGRNEQFF
TGTGCCAGCAGCCTCGCGGGTGGTAGCGGACGCAATGAGCAGTTCTTC
>13|-|-|TRBJ1-6|TRBV15
CTGRSSYNSPLHF
TGTACCGGAAGGAGCTCCTATAATTCACCCCTCCACTTT
>15|-|TRBD1|TRBJ2-7|TRBV7-2
CASSTGQGARNEQYF
TGTGCCAGCAGCACAGGACAGGGGGCACGGAACGAGCAGTACTTC
>19|few|TRBD2|TRBJ2-7|TRBV20-1
CSARDLTSHIGLAAYEQYF
TGCAGTGCTAGAGACCTAACATCCCACATCGGACTAGCGGCCTACGAGCAGTACTTC
>15|-|TRBD1|TRBJ1-5|TRBV12-3/TRBV12-4
CASTPGQGRDQPQHF
TGTGCCAGCACCCCGGGACAGGGTCGGGATCAGCCCCAGCATTTT
>14|-|TRBD2|TRBJ2-7|TRBV20-1
CSASRLAGYNEQYF
TGCAGTGCTAGTCGTCTAGCGGGATACAATGAGCAGTACTTC
>16|-|-|TRBJ2-6|TRBV7-2
CASRWGRTNGANVLTF
TGTGCCAGCAGGTGGGGCCGAACAAATGGGGCCAACGTCCTGACTTTC
>14|-|TRBD2|TRBJ2-7|TRBV6-2/TRBV6-3
CASSYAGDRYEQYF
TGTGCCAGCAGTTACGCGGGGGATCGGTACGAGCAGTACTTC
>17|-|-|TRBJ2-3|TRBV7-9
CATDTVRRGIPTDTQYF
TGTGCCACGGATACGGTACGGCGGGGTATCCCCACAGATACGCAGTATTTT
>16|-|TRBD1|TRBJ2-1|TRBV14
CASSQDPGGLLHEQFF
TGTGCCAGCAGCCAAGACCCAGGGGGTTTACTCCATGAGCAGTTCTTC
>18|-|-|TRBJ2-7|TRBV4-2
CASSQGPVENWDSGEQYF
TGTGCCAGCAGCCAAGGACCGGTGGAGAACTGGGACTCCGGCGAGCAGTACTTC
>14|-|TRBD2|TRBJ2-5|TRBV29-1
CSVEVGGVQETQYF
TGCAGCGTTGAAGTGGGGGGGGTTCAAGAGACCCAGTACTTC
>13|once|-|TRBJ1-1|TRBV12-3/TRBV12-4
CASSFGGEGEAFF
TGTGCCAGCAGTTTCGGAGGGGAAGGTGAAGCTTTCTTT